A single sample gave rise to the 17 T cell receptor beta chains below, sequenced in a study of T cells after yellow fever vaccination. One entry per CDR3 protein results from TCRdb running MiXCR on the 5' RACE reads. The data contain about 32,000 distinct CDR3 sequences, over 9.5% of them singletons. Material: PBMCs, either bulk or a sorted T-cell subset (CD4+, CD8+, memory, or dextramer-sorted; not recorded which), obtained less than 18 days after the first yellow fever vaccination. All receptors come from a man aged 18 to 29 who received the YFV17D yellow fever vaccine.

The gene calls are TRBV28 and TRBJ1-1; 8 nucleotides align to TRBD1. Germline V lookup: CDR1 MDHEN, CDR2 SYDVKM. V was clipped by 5 bases and J by 11 bases; unmatched bases: 4. The CDR3 is 11 residues long. CDR3 protein: CASSPRGPAFF. CDR3 coding DNA: TGTGCCAGCAGTCCCAGGGGGCCGGCTTTCTTT.

This clonotype occurred many times. The CDR3 sequence is CASSSGTDNTEAFF. The CDR3 bases are TGTGCCAGCAGTTCCGGGACAGACAACACTGAAGCTTTCTTT. The chain has TRBV12-3 or TRBV12-4 and TRBJ1-1, with 7 bases lining up with TRBD1. The CDR3 loop spans 14 amino acids. The V segment lost 4 bases and the J segment 2 bases; nucleotides outside the gene matches: 4.

This clonotype appeared many times. The gene calls are TRBV10-3 and TRBJ2-3; D is perhaps TRBD1 (5 bases). This CDR3 is built from 15 residues. Germline loops: CDR1 ENHRY, CDR2 SYGVKD. V was cut by 4 bases and J by 1 base, with 12 bases left in between. Here the CDR3 DNA reads TGTGCCATCAGTGTCCAGGGTAGAGGCACAGATACGCAGTATTTT. This translates into CAISVQGRGTDTQYF.

As for this clonotype: A much larger clone differs by one base, so this may be a read error. The chain couples TRBV5-1 to TRBJ2-3, with 8 bases identical to TRBD2. The CDR3 length is 17 residues. CDR1 is SGHRS and CDR2 is YFSETQ in the germline V gene. The CDR3 DNA follows: TGCGTCAGCAGCCGCCGCCCAGCGGGGGCCGGGACAGATACGCAGTATTTT. Its translation is CVSSRRPAGAGTDTQYF.

This clonotype was picked up many times. The J gene is TRBJ2-5, the V gene TRBV5-6, with TRBD1 as a possible D gene (8 bases). V gave up 4 bases and J gave up 4 bases, with 14 bases separating them. The CDR3 contains 14 residues. Per the germline V gene, CDR1 is SGHDT and CDR2 is YYEEEE. The CDR3 is CASSRTGRGETQYF. DNA for the CDR3: TGTGCCAGCAGCCGGACAGGGAGGGGAGAGACCCAGTACTTC.

This clonotype is medium-sized. The chain has TRBV4-3 and TRBJ2-3; D is unclear. The germline V and J ends were trimmed by 4 bases and 4 bases, with 24 bases remaining between them. This CDR3 has 18 amino acids. Germline values: CDR1 LGHNA, CDR2 YSLEER. The CDR3 nucleotides are TGCGCCAGCAGCCGACAAGTTGGGATATCGAGCACGCCAGATACGCAGTATTTT. Its translation: CASSRQVGISSTPDTQYF.

This clonotype was counted at least ten times. The chain combines TRBV20-1 with TRBJ2-7; no clear D gene. Trimming left V 1 base short and J 6 bases short, with 16 bases between. Germline V gene sequence: CDR1 DFQATT, CDR2 SNEGSKA (reference sequence). The CDR3 extends over 14 amino acids. CDR3 DNA: TGCAGTGCTAGAGGAGGCGCAGGTGGCACCGAGCAGTACTTC. This translates into CSARGGAGGTEQYF.

This clonotype was recorded at least ten times. The chain couples TRBV11-2 to TRBJ2-1, with D possibly being TRBD1 (6 bases). The CDR3 extends over 17 amino acids. Between the trimmed V and J ends, which lost 6 bases and 11 bases, there was a span of 29 bases. Germline CDR1 reads SGHAT; CDR2 reads FQNNGV. CDR3 coding DNA: TGTGCCAGCAGTCTAACTCTGACTTTTGGGGGCCAAGGGAAGCAGTTCTTC. Residues: CASSLTLTFGGQGKQFF.

This clonotype has ten or more counts. The rearrangement links TRBV12-3 or TRBV12-4 to TRBJ2-2; 8 positions agree with TRBD2. The CDR3 sequence is 14 residues long. With V trimmed by 3 bases and J by 5 bases, 2 bases remained unmatched. CDR3 nucleotides: TGTGCCAGCAGTTTGCTAGCGGGTACCGGGGAGCTGTTTTTT. Translated: CASSLLAGTGELFF.

This clonotype appeared many times. V gene TRBV19 combines with J gene TRBJ1-6; the D is unclear. The germline CDR1 and CDR2 sequences are LNHDA and SQIVND (reference sequence). The V gene lost 3 bases and the J gene lost 13 bases, with 1 base spanning the gap. The CDR3 runs 9 residues. The CDR3 DNA is TGTGCCAGTAGTATCCCCCTCCACTTT. Protein sequence: CASSIPLHF. The full variable domain, its missing parts supplied by reference TRBV19 and TRBJ1-6, is DGGITQSPKYLFRKEGQNVTLSCEQNLNHDAMYWYRQDPGQGLRLIYYSQIVNDFQKGDIAEGYSVSREKKESFPLTVTSAQKNPTAFYLCASSIPLHFGNGTRLTVT.

By its share, this clonotype is medium-sized (0.01 to 0.1%). The chain links TRBV5-6 to TRBJ2-5, with 7 bases matching TRBD1. This CDR3 has 14 amino acids. The germline V gene has CDR1 SGHDT and CDR2 YYEEEE. With 0 bases clipped from V and 5 bases from J, the junction kept 4 bases outside the gene matches. CDR3 sequence reads: CASSLGRGYETQYF. DNA of the CDR3: TGTGCCAGCAGCTTGGGCAGGGGGTATGAGACCCAGTACTTC.

This clonotype was seen at least ten times. The V and J genes are TRBV5-1 and TRBJ1-5; D gene unclear. Trimming took 0 bases from V and 5 from J, leaving 9 bases between them. The CDR3 consists of 14 residues. Per the germline V gene, CDR1 is SGHRS and CDR2 is YFSETQ. The CDR3 sequence is CASSLVGLDQPQHF. For the CDR3, the DNA is TGCGCCAGCAGCTTGGTGGGATTGGATCAGCCCCAGCATTTT.

This clonotype was recorded at least ten times. The CDR3 loop reads CASSHGRGYKGNEQFF. The CDR3 nucleotides read TGTGCCAGCAGCCATGGCCGAGGGTATAAGGGCAATGAGCAGTTCTTC. The V call is TRBV3-1, the J call TRBJ2-1, with D possibly being TRBD2 (5 bases). The CDR3 is 16 residues long. The germline V and J ends were trimmed by 3 bases and 6 bases, with 18 bases remaining between them. The germline CDR1 and CDR2 sequences are LGHDT and YNNKEL (reference sequence).

This clonotype was counted ten times or more. At one end, the junction sequence differs from germline, possibly due to a read error. The genes are TRBV27 and TRBJ2-1; D gene unclear. From germline, CDR1 is MNHEY and CDR2 SMNVEV (reference sequence). CDR3 length equals 13 residues. In DNA form, the CDR3 reads TGTGCCAGCAGTCCAAGACGGTACAGTGAGCAGTTCTTC. Translating it yields CASSPRRYSEQFF.

This clonotype was detected ten times or more. The chain couples TRBV23-1 to TRBJ2-2; 9 bases map to TRBD1. TRBV23-1 is annotated as an ORF whose role is uncertain. This CDR3 comprises 16 residues. Trimming took 0 bases from V and 4 from J; bases not matched to a gene: 3. The chain's CDR3 is CASSQSGTGTTGELFF. CDR3 bases: TGCGCCAGCAGTCAATCGGGGACAGGGACCACCGGGGAGCTGTTTTTT.

The chain carries TRBV10-3 and TRBJ2-1; 8 bases agree with TRBD1. The germline V gene encodes CDR1 ENHRY and CDR2 SYGVKD. This CDR3 has 15 amino acids. J was trimmed by 9 bases and V by 10 bases; bases with no gene match: 17. CDR3 region: CATETGAGGTSEQFF. The CDR3 DNA is TGTGCCACCGAGACAGGGGCCGGGGGCACCAGTGAGCAGTTCTTC.

A remark on this clonotype: One base away lies a much larger clone, so this may be a sequencing read error. This rearrangement joins TRBV14 to TRBJ2-1; 8 nucleotides match TRBD1. Germline V gives CDR1 SGHDN, CDR2 FVKESK. The CDR3 is made up of 18 amino acids. CDR3 coding DNA: TGTGCCATCAGCCACACTCCACTCCGGGACAGGAGATACAATGAGCAGTTCTTC. This encodes CAISHTPLRDRRYNEQFF.